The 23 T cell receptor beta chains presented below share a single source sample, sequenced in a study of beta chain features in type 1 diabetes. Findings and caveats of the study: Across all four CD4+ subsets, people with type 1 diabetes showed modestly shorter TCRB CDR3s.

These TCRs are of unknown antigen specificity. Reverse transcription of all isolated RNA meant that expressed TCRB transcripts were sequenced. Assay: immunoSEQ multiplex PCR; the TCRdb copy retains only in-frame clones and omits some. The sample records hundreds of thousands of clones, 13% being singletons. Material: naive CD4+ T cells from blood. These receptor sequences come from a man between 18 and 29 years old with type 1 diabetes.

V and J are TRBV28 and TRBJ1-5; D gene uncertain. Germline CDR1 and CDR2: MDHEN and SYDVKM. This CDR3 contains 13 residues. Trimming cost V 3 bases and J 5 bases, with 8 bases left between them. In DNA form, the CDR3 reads TGTGCCAGCAGTTTCGGGCGGGATCAGCCCCAGCATTTT. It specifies CASSFGRDQPQHF. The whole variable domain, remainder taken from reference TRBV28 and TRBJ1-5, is DVKVTQSSRYLVKRTGEKVFLECVQDMDHENMFWYRQDPGLGLRLIYFSYDVKMKEKGDIPEGYSVSREKKERFSLILESASTNQTSMYLCASSFGRDQPQHFGDGTRLSIL.

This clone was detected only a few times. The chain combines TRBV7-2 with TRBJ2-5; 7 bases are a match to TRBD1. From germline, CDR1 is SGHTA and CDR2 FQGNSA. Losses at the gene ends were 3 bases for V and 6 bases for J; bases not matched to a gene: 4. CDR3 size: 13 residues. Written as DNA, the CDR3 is TGTGCCAGCAGCTTGGGACAGTTTAAGACCCAGTACTTC. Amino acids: CASSLGQFKTQYF.

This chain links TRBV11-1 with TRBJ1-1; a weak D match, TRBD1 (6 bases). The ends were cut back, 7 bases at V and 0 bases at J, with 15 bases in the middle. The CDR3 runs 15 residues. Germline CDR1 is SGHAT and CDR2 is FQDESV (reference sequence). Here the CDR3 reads CASTWSEGVNTEAFF. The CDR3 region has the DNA TGTGCCAGCACCTGGTCCGAGGGGGTGAACACTGAAGCTTTCTTT. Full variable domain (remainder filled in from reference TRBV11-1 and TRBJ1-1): EAEVAQSPRYKITEKSQAVAFWCDPISGHATLYWYRQILGQGPELLVQFQDESVVDDSQLPKDRFSAERLKGVDSTLKIQPAELGDSAMYLCASTWSEGVNTEAFFGQGTRLTVV.

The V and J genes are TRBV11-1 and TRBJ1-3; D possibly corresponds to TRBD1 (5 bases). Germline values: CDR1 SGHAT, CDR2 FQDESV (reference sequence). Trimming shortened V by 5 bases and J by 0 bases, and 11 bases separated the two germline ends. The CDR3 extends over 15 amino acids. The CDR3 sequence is CASSLGHSSGNTIYF. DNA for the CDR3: TGTGCCAGCAGCCTTGGACACAGCTCTGGAAACACCATATATTTT.

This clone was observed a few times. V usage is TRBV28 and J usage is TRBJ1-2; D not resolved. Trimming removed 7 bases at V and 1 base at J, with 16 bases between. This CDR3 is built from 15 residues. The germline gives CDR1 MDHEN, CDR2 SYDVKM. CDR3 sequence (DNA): TGTGCCAGCACCTCAAAGCGGGGAAATAACTATGGCTACACCTTC. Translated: CASTSKRGNNYGYTF.

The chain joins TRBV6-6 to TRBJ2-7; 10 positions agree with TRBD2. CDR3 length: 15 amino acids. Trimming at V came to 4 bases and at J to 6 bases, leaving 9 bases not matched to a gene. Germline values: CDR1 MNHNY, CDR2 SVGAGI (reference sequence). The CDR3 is CASSSSSGGSGEQYF. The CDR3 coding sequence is TGTGCCAGCAGTTCATCTAGCGGGGGTTCGGGCGAGCAGTACTTC.

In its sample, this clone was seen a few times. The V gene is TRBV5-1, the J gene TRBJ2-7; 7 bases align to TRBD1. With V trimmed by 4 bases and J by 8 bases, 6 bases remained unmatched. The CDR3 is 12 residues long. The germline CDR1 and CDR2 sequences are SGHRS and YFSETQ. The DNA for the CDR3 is TGCGCCAGCAGCCCAACAGGGGATAAGCAGTACTTC. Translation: CASSPTGDKQYF.

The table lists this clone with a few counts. The CDR3 nucleotides read TGTGCCAGCAGCTTGGAGGGAGCGGGGTATGGCTACACCTTC. This sequence encodes CASSLEGAGYGYTF. This chain uses TRBV5-4 with TRBJ1-2; D not certain. The germline V gene has CDR1 SGHNT and CDR2 YYREEE (reference sequence). V dropped 0 bases and J dropped 5 bases, with 11 bases sitting between them. This CDR3 region has 14 residues.

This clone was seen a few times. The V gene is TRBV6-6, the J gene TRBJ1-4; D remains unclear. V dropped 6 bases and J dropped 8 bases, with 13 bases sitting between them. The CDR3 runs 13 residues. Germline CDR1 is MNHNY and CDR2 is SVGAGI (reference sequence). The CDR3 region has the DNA TGTGCCAGCAGCCGGGGATCGGGGGAAAAACTGTTTTTT. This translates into CASSRGSGEKLFF.

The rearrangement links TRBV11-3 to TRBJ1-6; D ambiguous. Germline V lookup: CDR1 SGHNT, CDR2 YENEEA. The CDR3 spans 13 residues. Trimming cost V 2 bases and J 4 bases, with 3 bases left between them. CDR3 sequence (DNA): TGTGCCAGCAGCTTATGGTATAATTCACCCCTCCACTTT. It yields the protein CASSLWYNSPLHF.

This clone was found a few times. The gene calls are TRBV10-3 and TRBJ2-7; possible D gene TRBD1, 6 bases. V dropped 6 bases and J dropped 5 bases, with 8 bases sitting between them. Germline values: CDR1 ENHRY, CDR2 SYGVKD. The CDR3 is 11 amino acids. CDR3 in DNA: TGTGCCATCAGGGACAGCCACGAGCAGTACTTC. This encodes CAIRDSHEQYF.

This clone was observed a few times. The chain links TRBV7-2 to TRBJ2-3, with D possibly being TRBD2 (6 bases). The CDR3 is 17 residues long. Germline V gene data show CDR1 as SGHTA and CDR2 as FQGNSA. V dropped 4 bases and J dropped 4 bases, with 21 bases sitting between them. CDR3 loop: CASSSLPAVPGADTQYF. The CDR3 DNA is TGTGCCAGCAGCTCCCTCCCGGCGGTCCCGGGGGCAGATACGCAGTATTTT.

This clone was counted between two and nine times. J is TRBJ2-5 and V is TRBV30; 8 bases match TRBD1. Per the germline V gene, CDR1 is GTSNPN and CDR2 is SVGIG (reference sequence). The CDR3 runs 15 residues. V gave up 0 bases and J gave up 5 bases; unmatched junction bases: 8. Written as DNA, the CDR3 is TGTGCCTGGAGTGTACAGGGGGTTATGCGCGAGACCCAGTACTTC. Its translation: CAWSVQGVMRETQYF.

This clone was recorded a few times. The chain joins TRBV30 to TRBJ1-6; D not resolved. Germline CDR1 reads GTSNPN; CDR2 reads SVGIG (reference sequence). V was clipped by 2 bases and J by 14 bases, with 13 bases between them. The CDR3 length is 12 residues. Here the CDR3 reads CAWSSEAETLHF. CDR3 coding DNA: TGTGCCTGGAGTTCAGAGGCCGAAACCCTCCACTTT. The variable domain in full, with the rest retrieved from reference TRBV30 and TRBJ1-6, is SQTIHQWPATLVQPVGSPLSLECTVEGTSNPNLYWYRQAAGRGLQLLFYSVGIGQISSEVPQNLSASRPQDRQFILSSKKLLLSDSGFYLCAWSSEAETLHFGNGTRLTVT.

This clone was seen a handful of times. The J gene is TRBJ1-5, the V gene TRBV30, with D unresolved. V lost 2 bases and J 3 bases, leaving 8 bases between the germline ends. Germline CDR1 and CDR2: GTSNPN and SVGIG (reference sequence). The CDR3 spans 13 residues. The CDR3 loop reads CAWSRTLNQPQHF. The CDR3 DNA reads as TGTGCCTGGAGTCGGACCCTCAATCAGCCCCAGCATTTT. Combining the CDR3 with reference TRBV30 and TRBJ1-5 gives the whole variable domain SQTIHQWPATLVQPVGSPLSLECTVEGTSNPNLYWYRQAAGRGLQLLFYSVGIGQISSEVPQNLSASRPQDRQFILSSKKLLLSDSGFYLCAWSRTLNQPQHFGDGTRLSIL.

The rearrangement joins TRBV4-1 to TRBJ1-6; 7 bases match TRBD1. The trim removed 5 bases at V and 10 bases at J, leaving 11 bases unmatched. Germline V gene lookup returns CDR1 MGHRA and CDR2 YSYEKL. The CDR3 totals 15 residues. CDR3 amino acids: CASSVNDREGSPLHF. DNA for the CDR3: TGCGCCAGCAGCGTAAACGACAGGGAAGGGTCACCCCTCCACTTT.

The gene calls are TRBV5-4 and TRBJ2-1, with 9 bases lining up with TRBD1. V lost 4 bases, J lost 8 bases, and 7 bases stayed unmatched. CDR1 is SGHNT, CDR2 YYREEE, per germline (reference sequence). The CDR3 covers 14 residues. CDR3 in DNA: TGTGCCAGCAGCCCCTGGGACAGGGTGGATGAGCAGTTCTTC. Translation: CASSPWDRVDEQFF. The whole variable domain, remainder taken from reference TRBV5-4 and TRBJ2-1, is ETGVTQSPTHLIKTRGQQVTLRCSSQSGHNTVSWYQQALGQGPQFIFQYYREEENGRGNFPPRFSGLQFPNYSSELNVNALELDDSALYLCASSPWDRVDEQFFGPGTRLTVL.

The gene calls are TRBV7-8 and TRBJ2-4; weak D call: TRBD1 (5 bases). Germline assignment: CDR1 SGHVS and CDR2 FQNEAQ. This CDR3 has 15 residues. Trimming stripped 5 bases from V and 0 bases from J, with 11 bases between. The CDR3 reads CASSPRELAKNIQYF. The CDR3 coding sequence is TGTGCCAGCAGCCCCAGGGAATTAGCCAAAAACATTCAGTACTTC.

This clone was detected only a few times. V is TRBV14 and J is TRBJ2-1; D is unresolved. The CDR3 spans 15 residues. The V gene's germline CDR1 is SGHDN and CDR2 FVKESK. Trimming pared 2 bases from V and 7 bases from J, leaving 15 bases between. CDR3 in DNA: TGTGCCAGCAGCCAACGTCAAGGCCAGTGGAATGAGCAGTTCTTC. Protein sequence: CASSQRQGQWNEQFF.

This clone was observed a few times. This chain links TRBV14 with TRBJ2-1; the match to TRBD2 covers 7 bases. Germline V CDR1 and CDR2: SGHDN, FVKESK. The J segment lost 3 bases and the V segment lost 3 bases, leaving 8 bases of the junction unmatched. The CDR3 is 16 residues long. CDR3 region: CASSQAGVNLYNEQFF. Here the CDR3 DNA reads TGTGCCAGCAGCCAGGCGGGGGTGAACCTCTACAATGAGCAGTTCTTC.

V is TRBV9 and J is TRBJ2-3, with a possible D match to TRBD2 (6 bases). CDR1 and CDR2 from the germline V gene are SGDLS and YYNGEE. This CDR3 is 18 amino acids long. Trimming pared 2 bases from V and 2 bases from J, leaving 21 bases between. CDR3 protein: CASSVGGPGSFPTDTQYF. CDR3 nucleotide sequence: TGTGCCAGCAGCGTGGGGGGACCGGGGTCCTTTCCCACAGATACGCAGTATTTT. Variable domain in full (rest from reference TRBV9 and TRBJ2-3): DSGVTQTPKHLITATGQRVTLRCSPRSGDLSVYWYQQSLDQGLQFLIQYYNGEERAKGNILERFSAQQFPDLHSELNLSSLELGDSALYFCASSVGGPGSFPTDTQYFGPGTRLTVL.

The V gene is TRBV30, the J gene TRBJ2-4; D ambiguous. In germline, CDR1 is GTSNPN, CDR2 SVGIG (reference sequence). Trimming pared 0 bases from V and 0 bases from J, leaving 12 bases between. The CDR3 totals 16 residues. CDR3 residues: CAWSVGQYLAKNIQYF. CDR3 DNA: TGTGCCTGGAGTGTTGGGCAGTACCTAGCCAAAAACATTCAGTACTTC.

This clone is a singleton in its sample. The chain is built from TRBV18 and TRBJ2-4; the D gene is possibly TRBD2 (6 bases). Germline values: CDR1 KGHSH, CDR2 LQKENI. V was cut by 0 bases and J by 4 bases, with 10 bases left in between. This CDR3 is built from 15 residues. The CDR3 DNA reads TGTGCCAGCTCACCACCATCCGGGAGAAAAAACATTCAGTACTTC. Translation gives CASSPPSGRKNIQYF.